These 5 T cell receptor beta chains were all obtained from the same sample, sequenced in a study of T cell responses to AZD1222 COVID-19 vaccine. Measured with immunoSEQ multiplex PCR; TCRdb has only the in-frame clones, and not every one. The table has about 140,000 clones, roughly nine tenths seen once. This sample comprised peripheral blood, obtained on day 0 of AZD1222 vaccination. The receptors originated from an adult in good health.

This clone was picked up one time. The J gene is TRBJ2-3, the V gene TRBV13; maybe TRBD1 (6 bases). V was clipped by 2 bases and J by 0 bases, with 18 bases between them. In germline, CDR1 is PRHDT, CDR2 FYEKMQ (reference sequence). This CDR3 is 18 amino acids long. CDR3 amino acids: CASSLRVQGSSSTDTQYF. In nucleotides, the CDR3 is TGTGCCAGCAGCTTACGTGTCCAGGGGAGTTCTAGCACAGATACGCAGTATTTT.

A single count supports this clone. The CDR3 DNA is TGTGCCAGCAGCTTCGTGGGTAGCGGGGGCAGCTCCTACAATGAGCAGTTCTTC. It codes for CASSFVGSGGSSYNEQFF. The chain uses TRBV7-2 and TRBJ2-1, with TRBD2 identical over 9 bases. Trimming at V came to 3 bases and at J to 0 bases, leaving 9 bases not matched to a gene. The length of the CDR3 is 18 residues. Germline CDR1 reads SGHTA; CDR2 reads FQGNSA.

The chain couples TRBV5-6 to TRBJ1-2, with D maybe TRBD1 (5 bases). The CDR3 spans 16 residues. Germline CDR1 and CDR2: SGHDT and YYEEEE. V lost 0 bases and J lost 6, with 18 bases in between. The CDR3 loop is CASSLAWVLGTDGYTF. For the CDR3, the DNA is TGTGCCAGCAGCTTGGCATGGGTCCTGGGGACGGATGGCTACACCTTC.

The genes are TRBV27 and TRBJ1-6; possibly TRBD1 for D (6 bases). Germline V gene lookup returns CDR1 MNHEY and CDR2 SMNVEV (reference sequence). The ends were cut back, 4 bases at V and 0 bases at J, with 25 bases in the middle. The CDR3 consists of 21 residues. This CDR3 reads CASSSQNRWWGPSSYNSPLHF. For the CDR3, the DNA is TGTGCCAGCAGTTCCCAAAATCGTTGGTGGGGGCCGAGCTCCTATAATTCACCCCTCCACTTT.

This chain connects TRBV14 to TRBJ2-7; perhaps TRBD1 as D (5 bases). CDR1 SGHDN and CDR2 FVKESK come from the germline V gene. There are 13 residues in the CDR3. The ends were cut back, 1 base at V and 6 bases at J, with 10 bases in the middle. This CDR3 reads CASSQVSTGEQYF. The CDR3 nucleotides read TGTGCCAGCAGCCAAGTTAGTACAGGCGAGCAGTACTTC.